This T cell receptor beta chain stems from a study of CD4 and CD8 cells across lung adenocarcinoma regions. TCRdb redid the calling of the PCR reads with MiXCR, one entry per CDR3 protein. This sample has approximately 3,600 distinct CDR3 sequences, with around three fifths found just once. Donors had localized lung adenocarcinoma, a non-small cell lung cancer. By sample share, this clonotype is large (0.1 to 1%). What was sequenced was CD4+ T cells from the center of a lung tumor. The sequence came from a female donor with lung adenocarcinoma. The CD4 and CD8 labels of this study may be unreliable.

The CDR3 spells CASSEGTGLYGYTF. CDR3 DNA sequence: TGTGCCAGCAGTGAAGGGACAGGTCTATATGGCTACACCTTC. The chain carries TRBV6-1 and TRBJ1-2, with 7 bases that match TRBD1. The CDR3 runs to 14 residues. From germline, CDR1 is MNHNS and CDR2 SASEGT. J was trimmed by 5 bases and V by 1 base; bases with no gene match: 4.